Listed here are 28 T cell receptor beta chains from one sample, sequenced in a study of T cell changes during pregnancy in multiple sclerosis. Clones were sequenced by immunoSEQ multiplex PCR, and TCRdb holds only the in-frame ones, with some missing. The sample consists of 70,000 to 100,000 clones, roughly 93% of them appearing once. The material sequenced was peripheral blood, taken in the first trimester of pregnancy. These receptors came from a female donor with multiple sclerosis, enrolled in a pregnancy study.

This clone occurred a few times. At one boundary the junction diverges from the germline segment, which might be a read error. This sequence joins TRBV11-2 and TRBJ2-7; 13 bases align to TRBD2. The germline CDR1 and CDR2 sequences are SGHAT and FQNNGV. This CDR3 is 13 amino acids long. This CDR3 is CASSPGLAGVWNF. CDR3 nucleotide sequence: TGTGCCAGCAGCCCCGGACTAGCGGGGGTTTGGAACTTC.

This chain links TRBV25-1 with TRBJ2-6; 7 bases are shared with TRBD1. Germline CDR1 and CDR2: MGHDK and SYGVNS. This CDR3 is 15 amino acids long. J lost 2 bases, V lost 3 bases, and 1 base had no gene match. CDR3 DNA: TGTGCCAGCAGTGAGACAGGGACTGGGGCCAACGTCCTGACTTTC. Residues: CASSETGTGANVLTF. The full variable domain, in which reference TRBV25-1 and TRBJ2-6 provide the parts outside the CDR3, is EADIYQTPRYLVIGTGKKITLECSQTMGHDKMYWYQQDPGMELHLIHYSYGVNSTEKGDLSSESTVSRIRTEHFPLTLESARPSHTSQYLCASSETGTGANVLTFGAGSRLTVL.

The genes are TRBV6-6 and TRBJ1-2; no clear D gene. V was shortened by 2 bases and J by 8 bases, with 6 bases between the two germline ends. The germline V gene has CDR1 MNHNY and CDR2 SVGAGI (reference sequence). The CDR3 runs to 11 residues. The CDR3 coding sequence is TGTGCCAGCAGTTACCTCGAGGGCTACACCTTC. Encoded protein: CASSYLEGYTF.

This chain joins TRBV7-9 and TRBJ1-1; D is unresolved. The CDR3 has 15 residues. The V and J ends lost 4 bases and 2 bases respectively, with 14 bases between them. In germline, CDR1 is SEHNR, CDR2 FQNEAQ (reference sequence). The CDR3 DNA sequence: TGTGCCAGCAGCTGGGAGGCTGGTGGCAACACTGAAGCTTTCTTT. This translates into CASSWEAGGNTEAFF.

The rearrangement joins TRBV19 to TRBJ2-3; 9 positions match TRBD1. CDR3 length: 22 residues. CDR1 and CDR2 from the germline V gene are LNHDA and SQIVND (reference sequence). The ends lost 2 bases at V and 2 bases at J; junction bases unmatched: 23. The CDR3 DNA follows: TGTGCCAGTAGTATATTAATACCGGGACAGGGTGGCGTTATTGGGAACACAGATACGCAGTATTTT. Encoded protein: CASSILIPGQGGVIGNTDTQYF.

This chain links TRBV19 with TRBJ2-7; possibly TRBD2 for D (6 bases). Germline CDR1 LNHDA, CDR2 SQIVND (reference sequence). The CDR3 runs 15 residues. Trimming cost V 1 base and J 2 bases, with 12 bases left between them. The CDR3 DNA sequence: TGTGCCAGTAGTATAGCGGGGGATCCAACCTACGAGCAGTACTTC. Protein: CASSIAGDPTYEQYF. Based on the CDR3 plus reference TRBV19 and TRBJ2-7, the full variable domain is DGGITQSPKYLFRKEGQNVTLSCEQNLNHDAMYWYRQDPGQGLRLIYYSQIVNDFQKGDIAEGYSVSREKKESFPLTVTSAQKNPTAFYLCASSIAGDPTYEQYFGPGTRLTVT.

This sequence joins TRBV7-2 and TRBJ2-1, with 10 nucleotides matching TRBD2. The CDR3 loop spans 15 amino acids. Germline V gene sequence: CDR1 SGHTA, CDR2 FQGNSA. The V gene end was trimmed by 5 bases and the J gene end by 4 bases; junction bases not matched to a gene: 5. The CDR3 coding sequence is TGTGCCAGCAGCACAGGACTAGCGGTGTACAATGAGCAGTTCTTC. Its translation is CASSTGLAVYNEQFF.

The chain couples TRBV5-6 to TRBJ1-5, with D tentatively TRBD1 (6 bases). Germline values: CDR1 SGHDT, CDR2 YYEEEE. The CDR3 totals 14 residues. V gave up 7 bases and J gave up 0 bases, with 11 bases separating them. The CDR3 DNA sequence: TGTGCCAGCTCGGGGGGCGATAGCAATCAGCCCCAGCATTTT. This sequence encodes CASSGGDSNQPQHF. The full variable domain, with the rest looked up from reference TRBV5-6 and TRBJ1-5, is DAGVTQSPTHLIKTRGQQVTLRCSPKSGHDTVSWYQQALGQGPQFIFQYYEEEERQRGNFPDRFSGHQFPNYSSELNVNALLLGDSALYLCASSGGDSNQPQHFGDGTRLSIL.

CDR3 in amino acids: CASQAPGSDTQYF. The CDR3, as DNA: TGTGCCAGTCAAGCACCGGGGTCAGATACGCAGTATTTT. This sequence joins TRBV7-3 and TRBJ2-3; D is perhaps TRBD2 (5 bases). In germline, CDR1 is SGHTA, CDR2 FQGTGA. The CDR3 has 13 residues. V lost 9 bases to trimming and J lost 4 bases, with 14 bases between them.

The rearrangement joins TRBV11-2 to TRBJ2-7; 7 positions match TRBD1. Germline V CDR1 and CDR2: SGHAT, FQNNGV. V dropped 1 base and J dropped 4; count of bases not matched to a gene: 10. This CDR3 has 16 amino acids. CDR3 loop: CASSLVRGPLGYEQYF. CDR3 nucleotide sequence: TGTGCCAGCAGCTTAGTTAGGGGGCCTTTGGGATACGAGCAGTACTTC. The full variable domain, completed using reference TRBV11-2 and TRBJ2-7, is EAGVAQSPRYKIIEKRQSVAFWCNPISGHATLYWYQQILGQGPKLLIQFQNNGVVDDSQLPKDRFSAERLKGVDSTLKIQPAKLEDSAVYLCASSLVRGPLGYEQYFGPGTRLTVT.

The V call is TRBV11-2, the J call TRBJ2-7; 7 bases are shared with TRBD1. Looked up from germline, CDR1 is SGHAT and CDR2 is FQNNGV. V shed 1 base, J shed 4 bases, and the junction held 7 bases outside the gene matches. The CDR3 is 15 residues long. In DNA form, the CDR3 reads TGTGCCAGCAGCTTAGGGCAGGGGGATCAATACGAGCAGTACTTC. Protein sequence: CASSLGQGDQYEQYF.

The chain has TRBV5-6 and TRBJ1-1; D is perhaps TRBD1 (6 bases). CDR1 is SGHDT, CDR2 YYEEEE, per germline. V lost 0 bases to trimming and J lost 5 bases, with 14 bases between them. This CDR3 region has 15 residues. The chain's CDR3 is CASSLVHRDGTEAFF. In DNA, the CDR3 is TGTGCCAGCAGCTTGGTCCACAGGGACGGTACTGAAGCTTTCTTT. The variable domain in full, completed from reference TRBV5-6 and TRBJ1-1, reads DAGVTQSPTHLIKTRGQQVTLRCSPKSGHDTVSWYQQALGQGPQFIFQYYEEEERQRGNFPDRFSGHQFPNYSSELNVNALLLGDSALYLCASSLVHRDGTEAFFGQGTRLTVV.

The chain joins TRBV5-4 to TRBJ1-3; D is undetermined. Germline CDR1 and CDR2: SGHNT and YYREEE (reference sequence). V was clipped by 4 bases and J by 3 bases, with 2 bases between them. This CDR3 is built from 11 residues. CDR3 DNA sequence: TGTGCCAGCAGCCGTGGAAACACCATATATTTT. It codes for CASSRGNTIYF.

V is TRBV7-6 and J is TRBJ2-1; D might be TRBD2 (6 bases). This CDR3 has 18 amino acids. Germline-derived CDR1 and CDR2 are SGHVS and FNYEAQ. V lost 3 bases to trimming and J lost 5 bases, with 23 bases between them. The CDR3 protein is CASSFLAFSTERHNEQFF. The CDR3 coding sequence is TGTGCCAGCAGCTTCCTAGCGTTTAGCACTGAGAGACACAATGAGCAGTTCTTC.

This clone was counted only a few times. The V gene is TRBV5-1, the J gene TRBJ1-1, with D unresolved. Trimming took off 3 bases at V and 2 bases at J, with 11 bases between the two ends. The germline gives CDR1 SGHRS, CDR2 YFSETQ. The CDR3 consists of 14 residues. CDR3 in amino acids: CASSSGSSNTEAFF. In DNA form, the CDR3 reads TGCGCCAGCAGCTCGGGGAGCTCTAACACTGAAGCTTTCTTT.

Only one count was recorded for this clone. CDR3 region: CASSEWGSNEAFF. DNA of the CDR3: TGTGCCAGCAGTGAATGGGGCAGCAATGAAGCTTTCTTT. V and J are TRBV25-1 and TRBJ1-1, with TRBD1 as a possible D gene (5 bases). Germline CDR1 MGHDK, CDR2 SYGVNS. The CDR3 length is 13 residues. Trimming took off 1 base at V and 7 bases at J, with 10 bases between the two ends.

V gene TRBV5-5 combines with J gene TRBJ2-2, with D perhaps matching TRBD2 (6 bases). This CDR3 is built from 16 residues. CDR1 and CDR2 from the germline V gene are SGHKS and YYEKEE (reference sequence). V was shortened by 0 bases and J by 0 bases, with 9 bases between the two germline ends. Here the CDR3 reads CASSLAEGSNTGELFF. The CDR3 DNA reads TGTGCCAGCAGCTTGGCGGAGGGTTCGAACACCGGGGAGCTGTTTTTT.

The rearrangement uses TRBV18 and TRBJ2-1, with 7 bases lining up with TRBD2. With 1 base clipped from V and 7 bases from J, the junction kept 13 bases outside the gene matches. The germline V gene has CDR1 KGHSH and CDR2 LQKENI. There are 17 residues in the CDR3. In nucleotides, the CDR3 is TGTGCCAGCTCACCACTCTACGGGGGGACTAAAGGGAATGAGCAGTTCTTC. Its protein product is CASSPLYGGTKGNEQFF.

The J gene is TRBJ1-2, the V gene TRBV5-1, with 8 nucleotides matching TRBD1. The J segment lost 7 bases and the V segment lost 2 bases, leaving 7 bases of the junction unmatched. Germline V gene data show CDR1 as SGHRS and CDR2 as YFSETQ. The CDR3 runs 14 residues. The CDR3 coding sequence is TGCGCCAGCAGCTTCGCAGGGGGCGGATTTGGCTACACCTTC. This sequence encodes CASSFAGGGFGYTF.

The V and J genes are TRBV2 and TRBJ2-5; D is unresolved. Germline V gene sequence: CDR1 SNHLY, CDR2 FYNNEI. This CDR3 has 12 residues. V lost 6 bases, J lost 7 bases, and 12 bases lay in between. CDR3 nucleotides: TGTGCCAGCAGCGAGTCTACGTTGACCCAGTACTTC. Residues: CASSESTLTQYF.

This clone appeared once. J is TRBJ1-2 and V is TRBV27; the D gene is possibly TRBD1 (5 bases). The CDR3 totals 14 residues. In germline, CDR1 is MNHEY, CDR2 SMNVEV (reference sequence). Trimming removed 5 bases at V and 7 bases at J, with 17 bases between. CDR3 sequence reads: CASSPLQGLGGYTF. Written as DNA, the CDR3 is TGTGCCAGCAGTCCCCTCCAGGGATTAGGTGGCTACACCTTC.

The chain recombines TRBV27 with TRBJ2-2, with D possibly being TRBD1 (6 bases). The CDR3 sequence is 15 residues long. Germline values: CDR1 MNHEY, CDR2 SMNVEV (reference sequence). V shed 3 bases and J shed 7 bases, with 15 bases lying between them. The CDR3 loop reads CASSFSTGSGGELFF. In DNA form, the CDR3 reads TGTGCCAGCAGTTTCAGTACAGGGTCAGGCGGGGAGCTGTTTTTT.

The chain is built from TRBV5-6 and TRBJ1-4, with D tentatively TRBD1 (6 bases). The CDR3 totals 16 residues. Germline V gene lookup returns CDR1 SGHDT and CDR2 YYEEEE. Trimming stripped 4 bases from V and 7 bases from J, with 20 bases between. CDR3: CASSKLAKQGSEKLFF. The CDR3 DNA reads TGTGCCAGCAGCAAGTTAGCAAAACAGGGAAGTGAAAAACTGTTTTTT.

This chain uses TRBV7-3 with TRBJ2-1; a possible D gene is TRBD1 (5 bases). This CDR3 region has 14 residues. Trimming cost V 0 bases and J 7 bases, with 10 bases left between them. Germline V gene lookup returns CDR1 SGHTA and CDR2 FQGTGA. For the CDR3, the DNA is TGTGCCAGCAGCTTAACAGGGGCAGCAAATGAGCAGTTCTTC. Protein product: CASSLTGAANEQFF.

In DNA, the CDR3 is TGTGCCAGCAGTGATAGAGGACAGGCTATGAACACTGAAGCTTTCTTT. It specifies CASSDRGQAMNTEAFF. This sequence joins TRBV2 and TRBJ1-1; 7 bases fit TRBD1. Losses at the gene ends were 3 bases for V and 0 bases for J; bases not matched to a gene: 7. CDR3 length: 16 amino acids. Germline CDR1 SNHLY, CDR2 FYNNEI.

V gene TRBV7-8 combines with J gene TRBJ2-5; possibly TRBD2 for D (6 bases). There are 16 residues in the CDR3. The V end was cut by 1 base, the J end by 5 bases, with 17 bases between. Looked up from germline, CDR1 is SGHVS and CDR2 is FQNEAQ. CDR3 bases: TGTGCCAGCAGCTTAGACCTGACTCCTGGGGGGGAGACCCAGTACTTC. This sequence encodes CASSLDLTPGGETQYF.

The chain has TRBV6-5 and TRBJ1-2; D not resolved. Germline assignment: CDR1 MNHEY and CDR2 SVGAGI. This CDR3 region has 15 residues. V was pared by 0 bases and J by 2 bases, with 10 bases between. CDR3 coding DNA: TGTGCCAGCAGTTACTCGGGTTCGGGAAACTATGGCTACACCTTC. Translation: CASSYSGSGNYGYTF.

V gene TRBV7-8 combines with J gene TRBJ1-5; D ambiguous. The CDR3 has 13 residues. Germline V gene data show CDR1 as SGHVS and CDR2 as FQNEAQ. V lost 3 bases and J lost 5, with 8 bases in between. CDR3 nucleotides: TGTGCCAGCAGCTTGGCCGGGGATCAGCCCCAGCATTTT. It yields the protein CASSLAGDQPQHF.